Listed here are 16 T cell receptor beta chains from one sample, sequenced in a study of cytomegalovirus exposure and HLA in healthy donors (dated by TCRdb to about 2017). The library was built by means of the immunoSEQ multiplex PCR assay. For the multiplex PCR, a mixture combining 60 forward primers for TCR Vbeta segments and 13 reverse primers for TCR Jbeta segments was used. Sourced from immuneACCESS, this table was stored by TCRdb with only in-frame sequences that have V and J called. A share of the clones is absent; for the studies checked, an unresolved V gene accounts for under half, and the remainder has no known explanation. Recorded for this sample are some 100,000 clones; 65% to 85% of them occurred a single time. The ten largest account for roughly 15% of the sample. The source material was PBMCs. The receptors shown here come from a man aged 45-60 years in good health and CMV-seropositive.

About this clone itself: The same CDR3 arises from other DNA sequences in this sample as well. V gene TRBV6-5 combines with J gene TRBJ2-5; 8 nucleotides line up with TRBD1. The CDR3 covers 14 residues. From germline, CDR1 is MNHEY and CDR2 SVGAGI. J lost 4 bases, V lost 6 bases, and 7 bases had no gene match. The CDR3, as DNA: TGTGCCAGCAGCTATCCAGGACAGGGAGAGACCCAGTACTTC. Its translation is CASSYPGQGETQYF.

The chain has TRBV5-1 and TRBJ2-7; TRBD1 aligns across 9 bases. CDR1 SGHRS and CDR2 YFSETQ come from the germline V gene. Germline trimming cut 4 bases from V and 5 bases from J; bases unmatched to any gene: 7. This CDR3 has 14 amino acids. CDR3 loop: CASSPGTGSDEQYF. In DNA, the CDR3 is TGCGCCAGCAGCCCTGGGACAGGGTCCGACGAGCAGTACTTC.

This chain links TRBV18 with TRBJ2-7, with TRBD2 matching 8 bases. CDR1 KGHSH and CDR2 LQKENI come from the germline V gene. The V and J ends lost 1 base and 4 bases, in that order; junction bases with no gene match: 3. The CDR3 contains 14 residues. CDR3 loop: CASSPQRERYEQYF. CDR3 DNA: TGTGCCAGCTCACCACAGCGGGAGAGGTACGAGCAGTACTTC.

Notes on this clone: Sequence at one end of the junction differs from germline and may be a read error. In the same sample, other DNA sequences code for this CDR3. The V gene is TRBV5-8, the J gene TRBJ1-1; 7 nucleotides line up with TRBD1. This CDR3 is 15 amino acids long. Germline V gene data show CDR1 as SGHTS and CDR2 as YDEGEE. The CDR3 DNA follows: TGCGCCAGCAGCTTGACGAGGGGCTTTTCAGGGGGGGCTTTCTTT. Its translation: CASSLTRGFSGGAFF.

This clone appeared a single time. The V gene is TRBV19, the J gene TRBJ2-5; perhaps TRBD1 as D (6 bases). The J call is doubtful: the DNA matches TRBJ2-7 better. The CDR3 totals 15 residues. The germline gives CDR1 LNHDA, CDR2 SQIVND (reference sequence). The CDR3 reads CASSLSQGTSYEQYF. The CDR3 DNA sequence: TGTGCCAGTAGTCTCTCACAGGGCACTTCCTACGAGCAGTACTTC.

Here the CDR3 DNA reads TGCGCCAGCAGGGTGACTAGCGGGGGGGCAGATACGCAGTATTTT. Protein: CASRVTSGGADTQYF. The gene calls are TRBV5-1 and TRBJ2-3, with 14 bases lining up with TRBD2. This CDR3 has 15 amino acids. V lost 5 bases and J lost 4; bases outside the gene matches: 3. Per the germline V gene, CDR1 is SGHRS and CDR2 is YFSETQ.

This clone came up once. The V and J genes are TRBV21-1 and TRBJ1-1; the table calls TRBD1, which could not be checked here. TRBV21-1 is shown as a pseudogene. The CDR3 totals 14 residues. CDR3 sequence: CASSPWTGFTEAFF. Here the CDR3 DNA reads TGTGCCAGCAGCCCCTGGACAGGGTTTACTGAAGCTTTCTTT.

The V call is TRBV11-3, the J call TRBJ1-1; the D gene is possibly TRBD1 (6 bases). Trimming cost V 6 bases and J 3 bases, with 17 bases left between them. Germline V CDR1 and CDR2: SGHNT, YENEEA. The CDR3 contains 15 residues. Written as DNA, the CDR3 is TGTGCCAGCAGTTACACACAGGGAATGGACACTGAAGCTTTCTTT. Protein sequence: CASSYTQGMDTEAFF.

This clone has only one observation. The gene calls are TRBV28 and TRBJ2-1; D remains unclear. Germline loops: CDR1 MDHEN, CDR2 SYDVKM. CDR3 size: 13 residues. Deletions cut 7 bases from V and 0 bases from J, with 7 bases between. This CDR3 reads CASTSFSYNEQFF. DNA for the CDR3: TGTGCCAGCACCTCCTTCTCCTACAATGAGCAGTTCTTC.

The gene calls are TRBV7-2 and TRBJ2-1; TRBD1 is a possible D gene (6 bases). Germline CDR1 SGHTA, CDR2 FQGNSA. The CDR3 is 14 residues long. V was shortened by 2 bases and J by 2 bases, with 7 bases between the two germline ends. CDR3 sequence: CASSLTGPYNEQFF. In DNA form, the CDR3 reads TGTGCCAGCAGCTTAACAGGGCCCTACAATGAGCAGTTCTTC.

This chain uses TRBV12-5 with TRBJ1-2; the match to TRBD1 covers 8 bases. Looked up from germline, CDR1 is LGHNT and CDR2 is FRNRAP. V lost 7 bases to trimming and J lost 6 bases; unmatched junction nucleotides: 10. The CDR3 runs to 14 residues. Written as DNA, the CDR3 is TGTGCTAGTGCCCTGGGTGAACAGGGGGATGGCTACACCTTC. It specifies CASALGEQGDGYTF.

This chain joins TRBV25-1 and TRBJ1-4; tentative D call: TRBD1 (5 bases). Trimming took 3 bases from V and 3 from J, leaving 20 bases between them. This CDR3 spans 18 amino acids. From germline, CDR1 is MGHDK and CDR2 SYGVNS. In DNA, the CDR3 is TGTGCCAGCAGTGAGCAGGGTTTAAGTAGTTGGGCTAATGAAAAACTGTTTTTT. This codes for CASSEQGLSSWANEKLFF.

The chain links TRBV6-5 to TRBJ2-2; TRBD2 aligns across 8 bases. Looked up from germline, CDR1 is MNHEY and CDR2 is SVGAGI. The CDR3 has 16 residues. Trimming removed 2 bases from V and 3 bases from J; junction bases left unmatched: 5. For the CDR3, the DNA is TGTGCCAGCAGTTACCGCGCGGGGGGATACACCGGGGAGCTGTTTTTT. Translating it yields CASSYRAGGYTGELFF.

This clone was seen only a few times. The CDR3, as DNA: TGTGCCAGCACCCACTCCCCCCAGGGTAACGAGCAGTACTTC. Encoded protein: CASTHSPQGNEQYF. The rearrangement links TRBV7-2 to TRBJ2-7; TRBD1 is a possible D gene (5 bases). Deletions cut 7 bases from V and 5 bases from J, with 18 bases between. This CDR3 comprises 14 residues. Germline V gene lookup returns CDR1 SGHTA and CDR2 FQGNSA.

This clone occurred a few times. DNA of the CDR3: TGTGCCAGCTCACCCACGGGGGGGAACGAGCAGTACTTC. Protein sequence: CASSPTGGNEQYF. The chain employs TRBV18 and TRBJ2-7; 8 bases fit TRBD2. The CDR3 contains 13 residues. Germline assignment: CDR1 KGHSH and CDR2 LQKENI. V lost 3 bases to trimming and J lost 5 bases; unmatched junction nucleotides: 3.

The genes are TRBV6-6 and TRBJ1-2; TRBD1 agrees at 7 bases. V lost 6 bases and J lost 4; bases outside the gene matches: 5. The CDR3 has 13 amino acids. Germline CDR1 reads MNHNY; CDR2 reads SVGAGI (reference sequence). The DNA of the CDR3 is TGTGCCAGCAGGCTGGGACAGATCTATGGCTACACCTTC. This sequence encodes CASRLGQIYGYTF.